A selection of T cell receptor beta chains follows, all from one sample in a study of technical replicates of blood from several donors. This table comes from immunoSEQ multiplex PCR, and its TCRdb copy is limited to in-frame clones, with some not included. The sample has approximately 73,000 clones, around 93% seen once. The sequenced sample consisted of T cells isolated from PBMCs. These receptors originate from a human donor in good health. Both conserved end residues are trimmed from each CDR3.

v_gene	j_gene	CDR3aa
TRBV5-1	TRBJ1-4	ASSLAGSNNEKLF
TRBV7-8	TRBJ1-2	ASSLGLQSGYT
TRBV4-1	TRBJ2-1	ASSQQYNEQF
TRBV14	TRBJ2-2	ASSQRLAGDPTGELF
TRBV28	TRBJ2-3	ASSLPSSTDTQY
TRBV5-1	TRBJ1-2	ASSATVNYGYT
TRBV29-1	TRBJ2-1	SFGVNEQF
TRBV7-7	TRBJ2-7	ASSPQVGHEQY
TRBV30	TRBJ1-5	AWSLGGQGHAQPQH
TRBV28	TRBJ2-6	ASSSPTGFGSGANVLT
TRBV5-1	TRBJ1-1	ASSLVDSF
TRBV29-1	TRBJ2-1	SAQTSGSEQF
TRBV6-1	TRBJ2-3	ASSEPSGVGQSSGQY
TRBV5-1	TRBJ1-1	ASSFNTGLGNTEAF
TRBV5-8	TRBJ1-5	ASSLKQGALEPQH
TRBV7-2	TRBJ2-7	ASSFGSAVNEQY
TRBV5-1	TRBJ2-1	ASSESRSYEQF
TRBV27	TRBJ2-5	ASTPGPRETQY
TRBV27	TRBJ2-2	ASSLSIGSTGELF
TRBV11-1	TRBJ2-7	ASSNRQGPYEQY
TRBV7-9	TRBJ1-1	ASSTQGGTEAF
TRBV7-8	TRBJ2-3	ASSLELAGGPTDTQY
TRBV6-1	TRBJ2-7	ASSESPTGAIYEQY
TRBV7-9	TRBJ1-2	ASSPLSPPPGSYGYT
TRBV25-1	TRBJ2-5	ASSGWRSGRGEETQY